This T cell receptor (beta chain) was obtained from a study of CD8 T cell repertoires and HIV-1 epitope variants. Overall study: Twenty-five autologous and known Gag and Nef epitope variant peptides each stimulated T cells separately. Study-level points and caveats: This assay reports beta chains of antigen-expanded cells, not T cell function.

TCRdb's copy holds only in-frame clones and misses some; the assay was immunoSEQ multiplex PCR. The sample carries 950 to 1,100 clones, about three fifths recorded once. CDR1 MDHEN and CDR2 SYDVKM come from the germline V gene. The length of the CDR3 is 14 residues. The V gene end was trimmed by 5 bases and the J gene end by 4 bases; junction bases not matched to a gene: 3. This clone was counted between two and nine times. Its antigen is currently unknown. The specimen sequenced was cultured CD8+ T cells derived from PBMCs. The sequence came from a male donor with HIV. This chain links TRBV28 with TRBJ1-5; 9 positions agree with TRBD1. CDR3 in amino acids: CASSLGTGNQPQHF. CDR3 bases: TGTGCCAGCAGTCTCGGGACAGGGAATCAGCCCCAGCATTTT.